Below, 21 T cell receptor beta chains from the same sample are listed, as sequenced in a study of blood T cell repertoires in COVID-19. Produced via immunoSEQ multiplex PCR; TCRdb's table is partial and in-frame only. This sample has roughly 160,000 clones, with around 90% found just once. Sequencing was carried out using peripheral blood. The receptors here all came from a man between 60 and 75 years old with acute or convalescent COVID-19.

The chain couples TRBV15 to TRBJ1-2, with 7 bases matching TRBD1. This CDR3 spans 14 amino acids. V shed 3 bases and J 4 bases; nucleotides not matched to a gene: 5. Germline CDR1 is LNHNV and CDR2 is YYDKDF (reference sequence). The CDR3 region is CATSRATGAYGYTF. The CDR3 coding sequence is TGTGCCACCAGCAGGGCCACAGGGGCCTATGGCTACACCTTC.

The rearrangement uses TRBV14 and TRBJ2-5, with D tentatively TRBD1 (5 bases). V was clipped by 4 bases and J by 1 base, with 10 bases between them. This CDR3 has 14 amino acids. Germline CDR1 reads SGHDN; CDR2 reads FVKESK. The CDR3 DNA is TGTGCCAGCAGCCGATTAACAGGCCAAGAGACCCAGTACTTC. Translation: CASSRLTGQETQYF. Based on the CDR3 plus reference TRBV14 and TRBJ2-5, the full variable domain is EAGVTQFPSHSVIEKGQTVTLRCDPISGHDNLYWYRRVMGKEIKFLLHFVKESKQDESGMPNNRFLAERTGGTYSTLKVQPAELEDSGVYFCASSRLTGQETQYFGPGTRLLVL.

The chain couples TRBV5-1 to TRBJ2-1; D call uncertain. The germline V gene encodes CDR1 SGHRS and CDR2 YFSETQ. The CDR3 has 14 residues. Trimming pared 3 bases from V and 7 bases from J, leaving 14 bases between. CDR3 bases: TGCGCCAGCAGCTCCGACTCCCAATGGAATGAGCAGTTCTTC. It is translated as CASSSDSQWNEQFF.

This chain links TRBV29-1 with TRBJ2-7; 7 bases line up with TRBD2. J was trimmed by 5 bases and V by 3 bases; bases with no gene match: 1. Germline-derived CDR1 and CDR2 are SQVTM and ANQGSEA. The CDR3 sequence is 11 residues long. The CDR3: CSVEGGDEQYF. CDR3 coding DNA: TGCAGCGTTGAGGGAGGGGACGAGCAGTACTTC.

This clone was seen a single time. The chain combines TRBV30 with TRBJ2-3; possibly TRBD1 for D (5 bases). Germline V lookup: CDR1 GTSNPN, CDR2 SVGIG (reference sequence). The CDR3 covers 15 residues. V was trimmed by 3 bases and J by 6 bases, leaving 19 bases between them. CDR3 loop: CAWSLGETQMDTQYF. The CDR3 nucleotides are TGTGCCTGGAGCCTAGGGGAAACTCAGATGGATACGCAGTATTTT.

The chain recombines TRBV6-5 with TRBJ1-1; D gene ambiguous. Deletions cut 5 bases from V and 3 bases from J, with 16 bases between. CDR1 MNHEY and CDR2 SVGAGI come from the germline V gene. The CDR3 is made up of 15 amino acids. In DNA, the CDR3 is TGTGCCAGCAGTCCCTCGCGAGTACTTTACACTGAAGCTTTCTTT. This gives the protein CASSPSRVLYTEAFF.

This clone has just one count. The rearrangement uses TRBV6-2 or TRBV6-3 and TRBJ1-5; no clear D. Germline V CDR1 and CDR2: MNHEY, SVGEGT. Trimming pared 2 bases from V and 3 bases from J, leaving 8 bases between. This CDR3 has 14 amino acids. The chain's CDR3 is CASSYAGLNQPQHF. Written as DNA, the CDR3 is TGTGCCAGCAGTTACGCTGGGCTCAATCAGCCCCAGCATTTT.

The chain combines TRBV7-9 with TRBJ1-3, with a tentative D call TRBD1 (6 bases). The CDR3 is made up of 14 amino acids. Germline CDR1 reads SEHNR; CDR2 reads FQNEAQ (reference sequence). V lost 5 bases to trimming and J lost 1 base, with 9 bases between them. The CDR3 coding sequence is TGTGCCAGCAGCCGGACAGCTTCTGGAAACACCATATATTTT. Residues: CASSRTASGNTIYF.

This chain connects TRBV7-9 to TRBJ2-5, with D perhaps TRBD2 (6 bases). Trimming stripped 1 base from V and 3 bases from J, with 9 bases between. This CDR3 is built from 14 residues. Germline CDR1 and CDR2: SEHNR and FQNEAQ (reference sequence). Here the CDR3 reads CASSLVLAKETQYF. DNA for the CDR3: TGTGCCAGCAGCTTAGTCCTAGCGAAAGAGACCCAGTACTTC.

The chain combines TRBV30 with TRBJ1-2; D ambiguous. V was trimmed by 2 bases and J by 4 bases, leaving 20 bases between them. This CDR3 has 16 residues. Germline V lookup: CDR1 GTSNPN, CDR2 SVGIG (reference sequence). CDR3 in amino acids: CAWSSPSSGPSYGYTF. CDR3 bases: TGTGCCTGGAGTAGCCCCTCCAGCGGACCTTCCTATGGCTACACCTTC. Using reference TRBV30 and TRBJ1-2 for the parts outside the CDR3, the full variable domain is SQTIHQWPATLVQPVGSPLSLECTVEGTSNPNLYWYRQAAGRGLQLLFYSVGIGQISSEVPQNLSASRPQDRQFILSSKKLLLSDSGFYLCAWSSPSSGPSYGYTFGSGTRLTVV.

The chain links TRBV28 to TRBJ2-6; TRBD1 agrees at 7 bases. The CDR3 consists of 16 residues. J was trimmed by 0 bases and V by 5 bases; bases with no gene match: 4. CDR1 and CDR2 (germline): MDHEN, SYDVKM. CDR3 nucleotide sequence: TGTGCCAGCAGTCGAGCAGGGGGCTCTGGGGCCAACGTCCTGACTTTC. It yields the protein CASSRAGGSGANVLTF.

The chain employs TRBV3-1 (or the pseudogene TRBV3-2) and TRBJ2-1; 9 positions match TRBD2. Germline assignment: CDR1 LGHDT and CDR2 YNNKEL (reference sequence). The CDR3 contains 17 residues. V lost 3 bases to trimming and J lost 9 bases; unmatched junction nucleotides: 15. Written as DNA, the CDR3 is TGTGCCAGCAGCCATCAACGGGCTAGCGGGGTGGGGGCTGAGCAGTTCTTC. This codes for CASSHQRASGVGAEQFF.

This chain links TRBV6-5 with TRBJ2-4; a weak D match, TRBD1 (6 bases). Between the trimmed V and J ends, which lost 4 bases and 6 bases, there was a span of 10 bases. Germline CDR1 is MNHEY and CDR2 is SVGAGI. The CDR3 has 13 residues. CDR3 sequence: CASSLQQGNIQYF. The CDR3 nucleotides are TGTGCCAGCAGTTTACAACAGGGAAACATTCAGTACTTC.

This chain links TRBV5-1 with TRBJ2-1; 8 nucleotides agree with TRBD2. From germline, CDR1 is SGHRS and CDR2 YFSETQ. There are 14 residues in the CDR3. V trimming: 2 bases; J trimming: 9 bases; junction bases outside the gene matches: 7. The CDR3 region has the DNA TGCGCCAGCAGCTTACTTAGCGGGACTGGTGAGCAGTTCTTC. It is translated as CASSLLSGTGEQFF.

The rearrangement joins TRBV18 to TRBJ2-5; D is ambiguous. V was clipped by 2 bases and J by 5 bases, with 6 bases between them. The CDR3 has 12 amino acids. Germline V CDR1 and CDR2: KGHSH, LQKENI. CDR3 sequence (DNA): TGTGCCAGCTCACCAACCCGGGAGACCCAGTACTTC. As protein: CASSPTRETQYF.

The chain links TRBV7-3 to TRBJ2-1, with 15 bases that match TRBD2. V lost 5 bases to trimming and J lost 8 bases; unmatched junction nucleotides: 1. Per the germline V gene, CDR1 is SGHTA and CDR2 is FQGTGA. The CDR3 is 14 residues long. The CDR3 sequence: CASSRTSGRDEQFF. The CDR3 bases are TGTGCCAGCAGCCGGACTAGCGGGAGGGATGAGCAGTTCTTC. The complete variable domain, with remaining parts taken from reference TRBV7-3 and TRBJ2-1, reads GAGVSQTPSNKVTEKGKYVELRCDPISGHTALYWYRQSLGQGPEFLIYFQGTGAADDSGLPNDRFFAVRPEGSVSTLKIQRTERGDSAVYLCASSRTSGRDEQFFGPGTRLTVL.

The CDR3 bases are TGTGCCAGCAGCGTAGATCAGGGTCTCGGCTACACCTTC. It encodes CASSVDQGLGYTF. The genes are TRBV9 and TRBJ1-2, with D possibly TRBD1 on 5 matching bases. The CDR3 spans 13 residues. V dropped 0 bases and J dropped 8 bases, with 11 bases sitting between them. Germline CDR1 and CDR2: SGDLS and YYNGEE.

The chain recombines TRBV5-4 with TRBJ2-3; the D gene is possibly TRBD2 (6 bases). In germline, CDR1 is SGHNT, CDR2 YYREEE (reference sequence). V shed 0 bases and J shed 5 bases, with 13 bases lying between them. The CDR3 is made up of 15 amino acids. The CDR3 nucleotides read TGTGCCAGCAGCTTGGAGGCGGGGCGGGGAGATACGCAGTATTTT. This encodes CASSLEAGRGDTQYF.

The V call is TRBV5-1, the J call TRBJ1-3; the D gene is possibly TRBD1 (5 bases). From germline, CDR1 is SGHRS and CDR2 YFSETQ. V was cut by 0 bases and J by 4 bases, with 14 bases left in between. The CDR3 runs 16 residues. The CDR3 coding sequence is TGCGCCAGCAGCTTGGCCGGCGCAGGGTTGGGAAACACCATATATTTT. Translation: CASSLAGAGLGNTIYF.

V gene TRBV11-2 combines with J gene TRBJ1-2; 11 nucleotides align to TRBD1. This CDR3 comprises 16 residues. Trimming removed 5 bases from V and 2 bases from J; junction bases left unmatched: 7. Germline V lookup: CDR1 SGHAT, CDR2 FQNNGV. Here the CDR3 DNA reads TGTGCCAGCAGCGTCGGGACAGGGGGGTCAAACTATGGCTACACCTTC. This translates into CASSVGTGGSNYGYTF. Filled out from reference TRBV11-2 and TRBJ1-2, the complete variable domain reads EAGVAQSPRYKIIEKRQSVAFWCNPISGHATLYWYQQILGQGPKLLIQFQNNGVVDDSQLPKDRFSAERLKGVDSTLKIQPAKLEDSAVYLCASSVGTGGSNYGYTFGSGTRLTVV.

The chain couples TRBV18 to TRBJ1-2; the D gene is possibly TRBD1 (6 bases). The V and J ends lost 0 bases and 2 bases respectively, with 7 bases between them. In germline, CDR1 is KGHSH, CDR2 LQKENI. The CDR3 extends over 14 amino acids. The DNA of the CDR3 is TGTGCCAGCTCACCACCCGGGACAAACTATGGCTACACCTTC. Residues: CASSPPGTNYGYTF.